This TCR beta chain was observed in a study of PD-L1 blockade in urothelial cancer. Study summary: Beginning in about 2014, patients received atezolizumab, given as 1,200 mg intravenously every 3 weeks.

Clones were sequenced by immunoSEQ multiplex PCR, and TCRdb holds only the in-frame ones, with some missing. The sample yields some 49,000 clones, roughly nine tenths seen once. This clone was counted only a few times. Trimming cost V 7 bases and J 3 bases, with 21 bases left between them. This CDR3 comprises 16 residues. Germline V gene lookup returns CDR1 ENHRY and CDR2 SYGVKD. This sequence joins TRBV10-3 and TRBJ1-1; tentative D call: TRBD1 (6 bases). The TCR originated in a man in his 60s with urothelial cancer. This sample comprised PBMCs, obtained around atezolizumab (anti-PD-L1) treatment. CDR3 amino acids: CAIKGAKGAGDTEAFF. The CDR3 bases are TGTGCCATCAAAGGAGCTAAAGGGGCAGGGGACACTGAAGCTTTCTTT.